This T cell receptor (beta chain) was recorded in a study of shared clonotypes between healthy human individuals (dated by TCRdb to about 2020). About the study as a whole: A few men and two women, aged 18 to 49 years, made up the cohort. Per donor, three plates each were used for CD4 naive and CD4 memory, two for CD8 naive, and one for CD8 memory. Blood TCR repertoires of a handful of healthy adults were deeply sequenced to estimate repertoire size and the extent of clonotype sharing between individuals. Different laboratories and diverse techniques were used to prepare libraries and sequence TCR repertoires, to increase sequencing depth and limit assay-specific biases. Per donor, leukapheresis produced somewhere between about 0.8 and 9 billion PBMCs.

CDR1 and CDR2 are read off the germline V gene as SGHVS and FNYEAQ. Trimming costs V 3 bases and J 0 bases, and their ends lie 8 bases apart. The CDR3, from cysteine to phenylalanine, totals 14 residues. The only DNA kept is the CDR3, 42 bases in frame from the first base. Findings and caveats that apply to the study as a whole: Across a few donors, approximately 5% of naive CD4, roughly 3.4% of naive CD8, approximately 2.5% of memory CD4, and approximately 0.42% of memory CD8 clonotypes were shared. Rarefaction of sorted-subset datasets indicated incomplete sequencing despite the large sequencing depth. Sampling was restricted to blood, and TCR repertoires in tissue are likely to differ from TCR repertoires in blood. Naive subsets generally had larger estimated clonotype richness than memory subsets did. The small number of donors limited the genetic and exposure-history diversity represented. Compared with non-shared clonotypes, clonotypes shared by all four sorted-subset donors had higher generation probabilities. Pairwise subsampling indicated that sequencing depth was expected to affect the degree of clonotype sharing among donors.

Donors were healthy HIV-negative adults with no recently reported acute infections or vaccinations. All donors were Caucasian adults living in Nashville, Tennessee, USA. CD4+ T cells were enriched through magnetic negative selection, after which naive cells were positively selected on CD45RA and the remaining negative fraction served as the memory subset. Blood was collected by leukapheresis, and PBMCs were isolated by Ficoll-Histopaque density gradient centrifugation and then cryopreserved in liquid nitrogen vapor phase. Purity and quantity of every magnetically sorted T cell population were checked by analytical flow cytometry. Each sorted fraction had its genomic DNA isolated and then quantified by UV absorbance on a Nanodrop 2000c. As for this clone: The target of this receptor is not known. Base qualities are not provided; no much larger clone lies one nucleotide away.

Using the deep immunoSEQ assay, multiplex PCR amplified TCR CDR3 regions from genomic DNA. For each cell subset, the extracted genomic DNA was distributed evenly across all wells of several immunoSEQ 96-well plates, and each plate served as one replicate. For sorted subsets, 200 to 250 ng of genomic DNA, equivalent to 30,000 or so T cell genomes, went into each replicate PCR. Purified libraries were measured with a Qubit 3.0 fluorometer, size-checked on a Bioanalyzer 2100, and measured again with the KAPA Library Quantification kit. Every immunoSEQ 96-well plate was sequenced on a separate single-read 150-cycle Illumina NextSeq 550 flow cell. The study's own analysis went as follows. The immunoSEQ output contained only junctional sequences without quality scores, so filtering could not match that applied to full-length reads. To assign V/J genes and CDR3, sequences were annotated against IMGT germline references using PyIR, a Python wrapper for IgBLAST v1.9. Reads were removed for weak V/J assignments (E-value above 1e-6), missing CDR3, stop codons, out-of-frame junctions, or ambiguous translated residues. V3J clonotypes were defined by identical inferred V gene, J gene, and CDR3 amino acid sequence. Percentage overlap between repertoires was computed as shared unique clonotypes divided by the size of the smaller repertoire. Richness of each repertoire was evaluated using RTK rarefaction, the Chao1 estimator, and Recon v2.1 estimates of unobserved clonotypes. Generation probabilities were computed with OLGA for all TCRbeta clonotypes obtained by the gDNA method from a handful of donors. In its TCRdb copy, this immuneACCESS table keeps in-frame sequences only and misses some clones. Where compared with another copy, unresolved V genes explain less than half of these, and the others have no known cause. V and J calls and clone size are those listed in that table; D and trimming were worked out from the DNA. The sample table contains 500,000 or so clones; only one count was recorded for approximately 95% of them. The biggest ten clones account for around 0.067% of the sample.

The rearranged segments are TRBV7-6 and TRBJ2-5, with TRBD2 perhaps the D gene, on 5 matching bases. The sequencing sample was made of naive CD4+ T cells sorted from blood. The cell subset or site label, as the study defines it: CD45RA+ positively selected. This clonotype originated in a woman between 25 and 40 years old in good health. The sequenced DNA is TGTGCCAGCAGCTTTTGGGAGAACCAAGAGACCCAGTACTTC. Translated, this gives CASSFWENQETQYF.